This TCR beta chain was recorded in a study of long-term antiretroviral therapy in people with HIV. Run at survey level, the immunoSEQ assay was version v3.0. The protocol was immunoSEQ multiplex PCR, while the TCRdb copy is restricted to in-frame clones and leaves out a portion. The table has some 22,000 clones, roughly 86% seen once; the top ten hold about 4.5%. Germline CDR1 is MNHNS and CDR2 is SASEGT. V was trimmed by 3 bases and J by 3 bases, leaving 7 bases between them. The CDR3 contains 13 residues. The sequence was collected from a man between 60 and 75 years old with HIV. The source material was unsorted PBMCs, sampled 1.3 years after starting antiretroviral therapy. The chain links TRBV6-1 to TRBJ2-3; D is uncertain. DNA for the CDR3: TGTGCCAGCAGTGAGTCCCCGACAGATACGCAGTATTTT. Its translation is CASSESPTDTQYF.